A single sample is the source of the 32 T cell receptor beta chains below, sequenced in a study of regulatory T cells in long-lasting Graves disease. iRepertoire HTBI primers and Arm-PCR of CDR3 regions built TCR beta libraries. TCRdb re-derived calls from the multiplex PCR reads in MiXCR, one entry per CDR3 protein. The sample contains approximately 400,000 distinct CDR3 sequences, less than 25% of which appear only once. Time point specified: persistent/refractory GD, antithyroid drugs over 5 years with positive TRAb. PBMC-derived RNA was used for the TCR library. Sequencing was performed on peripheral blood mononuclear cells (PBMCs), taken when the disease was refractory, from a patient treated with antithyroid drugs. These receptors came from a female donor with Graves disease.

This clonotype has a handful of counts. This chain connects TRBV30 to TRBJ2-7; tentatively, D is TRBD1 (7 bases). The V end lost 5 bases, the J end lost 3 bases, and 11 bases lay between the germline ends. The germline CDR1 and CDR2 sequences are GTSNPN and SVGIG (reference sequence). This CDR3 comprises 12 residues. The CDR3 region has the DNA TGTGCCTGGGCGGGACAGTACTACGAGCAGTACTTC. Amino acid sequence: CAWAGQYYEQYF.

The chain employs TRBV6-5 and TRBJ1-1, with TRBD1 as a possible D gene (5 bases). Germline values: CDR1 MNHEY, CDR2 SVGAGI. Trimming took 1 base from V and 1 from J, leaving 13 bases between them. The length of the CDR3 is 16 residues. CDR3 coding DNA: TGTGCCAGCAGTTACTGGGACCGGCGCCCGAACACTGAAGCTTTCTTT. This codes for CASSYWDRRPNTEAFF.

As to this clonotype: This may arise from a read error, as a much more abundant clone is one base away. The CDR3 reads CASSLARDTESFF. The CDR3 coding sequence is TGTGCCAGCAGCTTAGCGAGGGATACTGAATCTTTCTTT. The J gene is TRBJ1-1, the V gene TRBV11-1; D gene unclear. Per the germline V gene, CDR1 is SGHAT and CDR2 is FQDESV (reference sequence). This CDR3 comprises 13 residues.

This clonotype showed up just a few times. The chain joins TRBV27 to TRBJ1-6; D call uncertain. Germline CDR1 is MNHEY and CDR2 is SMNVEV (reference sequence). Trimming removed 4 bases from V and 3 bases from J, with 10 bases in between. The CDR3 totals 15 residues. The CDR3 region has the DNA TGTGCCAGCAGTTCTATACCGCTCTATAATTCACCCCTCCACTTT. This encodes CASSSIPLYNSPLHF.

There are many counts of this clonotype. The chain joins TRBV15 to TRBJ1-1; 8 bases map to TRBD1. Germline trimming cut 0 bases from V and 1 base from J; bases unmatched to any gene: 4. The CDR3 extends over 16 amino acids. From germline, CDR1 is LNHNV and CDR2 YYDKDF (reference sequence). In nucleotides, the CDR3 is TGTGCCACCAGCAGAGACAGGGGGCTGGGGAACACTGAAGCTTTCTTT. Protein sequence: CATSRDRGLGNTEAFF. The whole variable domain, filled in from reference TRBV15 and TRBJ1-1, reads DAMVIQNPRYQVTQFGKPVTLSCSQTLNHNVMYWYQQKSSQAPKLLFHYYDKDFNNEADTPDNFQSRRPNTSFCFLDIRSPGLGDTAMYLCATSRDRGLGNTEAFFGQGTRLTVV.

The chain recombines TRBV15 with TRBJ1-5, with D perhaps TRBD1 (5 bases). V lost 0 bases to trimming and J lost 5 bases, with 11 bases between them. Germline V gene data show CDR1 as LNHNV and CDR2 as YYDKDF (reference sequence). This CDR3 region has 15 residues. The DNA for the CDR3 is TGTGCCACCAGCAGAGAGGACACGGGCGATCAGCCCCAGCATTTT. This translates into CATSREDTGDQPQHF. The variable domain in full, with the rest retrieved from reference TRBV15 and TRBJ1-5, is DAMVIQNPRYQVTQFGKPVTLSCSQTLNHNVMYWYQQKSSQAPKLLFHYYDKDFNNEADTPDNFQSRRPNTSFCFLDIRSPGLGDTAMYLCATSREDTGDQPQHFGDGTRLSIL.

This chain connects TRBV10-3 to TRBJ1-1; D call uncertain. V lost 2 bases to trimming and J lost 7 bases, with 11 bases between them. The V gene's germline CDR1 is ENHRY and CDR2 SYGVKD. CDR3 length: 13 residues. CDR3 in amino acids: CAISETPGYEAFF. The CDR3 coding sequence is TGTGCCATCAGTGAGACTCCGGGTTATGAAGCTTTCTTT.

This clonotype occurred many times. The chain uses TRBV27 and TRBJ2-2; TRBD2 matches 8 bases. Germline loops: CDR1 MNHEY, CDR2 SMNVEV (reference sequence). CDR3 length: 14 residues. V was pared by 5 bases and J by 6 bases, with 5 bases of the junction left unmatched. In DNA, the CDR3 is TGTGCCAGCAGTCCTGTCGGGAGGGCCGGGGAGCTGTTTTTT. Encoded protein: CASSPVGRAGELFF.

This clonotype was observed at least ten times. The genes are TRBV7-2 and TRBJ1-1; D might be TRBD1 (5 bases). Germline V gene sequence: CDR1 SGHTA, CDR2 FQGNSA. The V end lost 0 bases, the J end lost 5 bases, and 13 bases lay between the germline ends. This CDR3 contains 15 residues. CDR3 loop: CASSLADRINTEAFF. The CDR3 nucleotides read TGTGCCAGCAGCTTAGCCGACAGAATTAATACTGAAGCTTTCTTT. Together with reference TRBV7-2 and TRBJ1-1, the CDR3 gives the full variable domain: GAGVSQSPSNKVTEKGKDVELRCDPISGHTALYWYRQSLGQGLEFLIYFQGNSAPDKSGLPSDRFSAERTGGSVSTLTIQRTQQEDSAVYLCASSLADRINTEAFFGQGTRLTVV.

A few counts support this clonotype. V usage is TRBV11-2 and J usage is TRBJ2-1; 7 positions agree with TRBD2. The CDR3 loop spans 16 amino acids. The trim removed 4 bases at V and 7 bases at J, leaving 13 bases unmatched. CDR1 is SGHAT, CDR2 FQNNGV, per germline. For the CDR3, the DNA is TGTGCCAGCAGCTCGGTACGGGAGGAGTTTAAGAATGAGCAGTTCTTC. Translating it yields CASSSVREEFKNEQFF.

The rearrangement uses TRBV9 and TRBJ2-1; D might be TRBD2 (7 bases). Germline V gene sequence: CDR1 SGDLS, CDR2 YYNGEE. Trimming took off 2 bases at V and 1 base at J, with 10 bases between the two ends. This CDR3 has 15 amino acids. The CDR3 bases are TGTGCCAGCAGCGTCAGCGGGACATCCTACAATGAGCAGTTCTTC. Translating gives CASSVSGTSYNEQFF.

The V gene is TRBV5-5, the J gene TRBJ1-2; TRBD1 matches 9 bases. CDR3 length equals 16 residues. With 3 bases clipped from V and 4 bases from J, the junction kept 10 bases outside the gene matches. Germline loops: CDR1 SGHKS, CDR2 YYEKEE (reference sequence). The CDR3 DNA reads as TGTGCCAGCAGCTATTCACAGGGGGCGGCCATCTATGGCTACACCTTC. The encoded protein is CASSYSQGAAIYGYTF.

This clonotype was counted ten times or more. An end of the junction does not agree with germline; a read error may underlie this. The V and J genes are TRBV28 and TRBJ1-5, with D possibly being TRBD1 (5 bases). Germline V gene lookup returns CDR1 MDHEN and CDR2 SYDVKM. This CDR3 has 19 amino acids. The CDR3 nucleotides read TGTGCCAACAGTTTATTTCCCGGCAGGGCATCCCCTAAACATCAGCCCCAGCATTTT. Protein: CANSLFPGRASPKHQPQHF.

In DNA form, the CDR3 reads TGCAGTGTTCTGGGCCAGCGGGTCTACGAGCAGTACTTC. Translating gives CSVLGQRVYEQYF. The V call is TRBV20-1, the J call TRBJ2-7; D might be TRBD2 (6 bases). Germline CDR1 and CDR2: DFQATT and SNEGSKA (reference sequence). Trimming took 7 bases from V and 3 from J, leaving 16 bases between them. The CDR3 has 13 residues.

CDR3 sequence: CASSQAFSRGNIDEQFF. The CDR3 coding sequence is TGTGCCAGCAGCCAAGCATTTTCGAGGGGGAATATCGATGAGCAGTTCTTC. The chain has TRBV4-2 and TRBJ2-1; D possibly corresponds to TRBD1 (6 bases). Trimming removed 1 base from V and 8 bases from J, with 21 bases in between. Germline CDR1 LGHNA, CDR2 YNFKEQ. CDR3 size: 17 residues.

The chain uses TRBV20-1 and TRBJ2-7; possible D gene TRBD2, 6 bases. Trimming took 6 bases from V and 2 from J, leaving 20 bases between them. This CDR3 comprises 15 residues. Germline V lookup: CDR1 DFQATT, CDR2 SNEGSKA (reference sequence). The DNA for the CDR3 is TGCAGTGCCAATATGCGCCCTAGCGATCCCTACGAGCAGTACTTC. As protein: CSANMRPSDPYEQYF.

This clonotype was detected many times. This chain connects TRBV28 to TRBJ1-1; D remains unclear. Trimming stripped 6 bases from V and 3 bases from J, with 26 bases between. The CDR3 totals 18 residues. Germline assignment: CDR1 MDHEN and CDR2 SYDVKM. The CDR3 loop is CASRLLGTRRRSDTEAFF. CDR3 DNA: TGTGCCAGCAGACTCCTAGGTACACGGCGTCGCAGCGACACTGAAGCTTTCTTT.

The table lists this clonotype with many counts. This sequence joins TRBV27 and TRBJ2-7; D may be TRBD1 (5 bases). The CDR3 sequence is 15 residues long. Germline CDR1 is MNHEY and CDR2 is SMNVEV (reference sequence). V lost 3 bases and J lost 4, with 16 bases in between. The CDR3 region is CASSFKASRDYEQYF. In nucleotides, the CDR3 is TGTGCCAGCAGTTTCAAGGCCAGCAGGGATTACGAGCAGTACTTC.

The V and J genes are TRBV12-3 or TRBV12-4 and TRBJ2-1; D is uncertain. CDR3 length: 17 residues. Trimming removed 6 bases at V and 0 bases at J, with 18 bases between. CDR3 sequence reads: CASSPPVVRSSYNEQFF. CDR3 DNA sequence: TGTGCCAGCAGCCCACCTGTGGTGCGGAGCTCCTACAATGAGCAGTTCTTC.

The V and J genes are TRBV5-1 and TRBJ2-7; TRBD1 aligns across 9 bases. Trimming took 5 bases from V and 6 from J; bases not matched to a gene: 15. Germline V gives CDR1 SGHRS, CDR2 YFSETQ. The CDR3 spans 16 residues. CDR3 nucleotide sequence: TGCGCCAGCAGGAGCACCCCCGGGACAGGGTTAGGCGAGCAGTACTTC. This sequence encodes CASRSTPGTGLGEQYF.

The chain carries TRBV19 and TRBJ1-3; D is uncertain. CDR1 LNHDA and CDR2 SQIVND come from the germline V gene (reference sequence). Trimming removed 6 bases at V and 5 bases at J, with 14 bases between. The CDR3 length is 14 residues. The CDR3 loop reads CASSRSLDRNTIYF. CDR3 coding DNA: TGTGCCAGTAGCAGGTCGTTGGATCGAAACACCATATATTTT. The full variable domain, its missing parts supplied by reference TRBV19 and TRBJ1-3, is DGGITQSPKYLFRKEGQNVTLSCEQNLNHDAMYWYRQDPGQGLRLIYYSQIVNDFQKGDIAEGYSVSREKKESFPLTVTSAQKNPTAFYLCASSRSLDRNTIYFGEGSWLTVV.

This clonotype has a handful of counts. V is TRBV4-3 and J is TRBJ1-6; D remains unclear. This CDR3 spans 14 amino acids. Trimming removed 3 bases from V and 8 bases from J, with 11 bases in between. Germline V gene lookup returns CDR1 LGHNA and CDR2 YSLEER. DNA for the CDR3: TGCGCCAGCAGCCAGGGCAGGCGAGATTCACCCCTCCACTTT. This gives the protein CASSQGRRDSPLHF.

The chain is built from TRBV20-1 and TRBJ2-7; D possibly corresponds to TRBD2 (6 bases). Trimming took off 6 bases at V and 5 bases at J, with 8 bases between the two ends. This CDR3 is 10 amino acids long. Per the germline V gene, CDR1 is DFQATT and CDR2 is SNEGSKA (reference sequence). The CDR3 DNA reads TGCAGTGCGTGGAGGGACGAGCAGTACTTC. As protein: CSAWRDEQYF.

The table lists this clonotype with many counts. The chain is built from TRBV20-1 and TRBJ2-7; unclear D gene. Germline V gene data show CDR1 as DFQATT and CDR2 as SNEGSKA (reference sequence). CDR3 length: 13 amino acids. Trimming cost V 5 bases and J 8 bases, with 19 bases left between them. The CDR3 reads CSAAPLDSFQQYF. The CDR3 coding sequence is TGCAGTGCTGCCCCGCTCGATAGTTTCCAGCAGTACTTC.

This clonotype was seen more than once but under ten times. This chain links TRBV19 with TRBJ2-2, with 7 nucleotides matching TRBD1. The CDR3 sequence is 14 residues long. V shed 9 bases, J shed 2 bases, and the junction held 6 bases outside the gene matches. In germline, CDR1 is LNHDA, CDR2 SQIVND (reference sequence). Written as DNA, the CDR3 is TGTGCCAGGGTCAGGGGGTCCAACACCGGGGAGCTGTTTTTT. Translated: CARVRGSNTGELFF. Variable domain in full (rest from reference TRBV19 and TRBJ2-2): DGGITQSPKYLFRKEGQNVTLSCEQNLNHDAMYWYRQDPGQGLRLIYYSQIVNDFQKGDIAEGYSVSREKKESFPLTVTSAQKNPTAFYLCARVRGSNTGELFFGEGSRLTVL.

As regards this clonotype: This may arise from a read error, as a much more abundant clone is one base away. The gene calls are TRBV2 and TRBJ1-5; unclear D gene. CDR1 is SNHLY and CDR2 is FYNNEI in the germline V gene. CDR3 length: 14 residues. CDR3 loop: CANSVSLLNQPQHF. Written as DNA, the CDR3 is TGTGCCAACAGTGTCAGTCTCTTGAATCAGCCCCAGCATTTT.

J is TRBJ2-2 and V is TRBV20-1; 12 nucleotides match TRBD2. CDR1 DFQATT and CDR2 SNEGSKA come from the germline V gene (reference sequence). The CDR3 has 17 residues. The trim removed 0 bases at V and 2 bases at J, leaving 4 bases unmatched. The DNA for the CDR3 is TGCAGTGCTAGAGACCGACTAGCGGGAGTCAACACCGGGGAGCTGTTTTTT. Its protein product is CSARDRLAGVNTGELFF.

V gene TRBV20-1 combines with J gene TRBJ2-7, with 7 bases that match TRBD2. CDR1 DFQATT and CDR2 SNEGSKA come from the germline V gene (reference sequence). With V trimmed by 6 bases and J by 0 bases, 8 bases remained unmatched. The CDR3 sequence is 14 residues long. The CDR3 here is CSALGLAASYEQYF. The CDR3 coding sequence is TGCAGTGCCCTCGGGCTAGCGGCCTCCTACGAGCAGTACTTC.

This clonotype has a handful of counts. The rearrangement joins TRBV7-9 to TRBJ1-1; weak D call: TRBD1 (5 bases). V lost 1 base to trimming and J lost 5 bases, with 14 bases between them. The CDR3 length is 15 residues. Germline V gene data show CDR1 as SEHNR and CDR2 as FQNEAQ (reference sequence). CDR3 residues: CASSLGLSGGTEAFF. The CDR3, as DNA: TGTGCCAGCAGCTTAGGTCTATCCGGGGGTACTGAAGCTTTCTTT.

This clonotype was picked up a small number of times. This chain connects TRBV2 to TRBJ2-1, with 9 bases identical to TRBD1. With 7 bases clipped from V and 4 bases from J, the junction kept 5 bases outside the gene matches. CDR1 is SNHLY and CDR2 is FYNNEI in the germline V gene. CDR3 length: 14 amino acids. The CDR3 sequence: CASTGGTGYNEQFF. In DNA, the CDR3 is TGTGCCAGCACAGGGGGGACAGGGTACAATGAGCAGTTCTTC.

The CDR3 coding sequence is TGTGCCAGCAGTTACGTTGGGAATCCAAACTATGGCTACACCTTC. It specifies CASSYVGNPNYGYTF. This rearrangement joins TRBV6-2 or TRBV6-3 to TRBJ1-2; D is unresolved. V shed 2 bases and J shed 2 bases, with 12 bases lying between them. Germline V gene data show CDR1 as MNHEY and CDR2 as SVGEGT. The CDR3 has 15 amino acids.

As regards this clonotype: A much bigger clone sits one base away, suggesting this may be a read error. This sequence joins TRBV18 and TRBJ2-5, with 8 positions matching TRBD1. In germline, CDR1 is KGHSH, CDR2 LQKENI. The CDR3 has 16 amino acids. The CDR3 DNA reads TGTGGCAGCTCACCCGACAGGGGAAGAGTACAAGAGACCCAGTACTTC. Translating it yields CGSSPDRGRVQETQYF. Full variable domain (rest looked up from reference TRBV18 and TRBJ2-5): NAGVMQNPRHLVRRRGQEARLRCSPMKGHSHVYWYRQLPEEGLKFMVYLQKENIIDESGMPKERFSAEFPKEGPSILRIQQVVRGDSAAYFCGSSPDRGRVQETQYFGPGTRLLVL.